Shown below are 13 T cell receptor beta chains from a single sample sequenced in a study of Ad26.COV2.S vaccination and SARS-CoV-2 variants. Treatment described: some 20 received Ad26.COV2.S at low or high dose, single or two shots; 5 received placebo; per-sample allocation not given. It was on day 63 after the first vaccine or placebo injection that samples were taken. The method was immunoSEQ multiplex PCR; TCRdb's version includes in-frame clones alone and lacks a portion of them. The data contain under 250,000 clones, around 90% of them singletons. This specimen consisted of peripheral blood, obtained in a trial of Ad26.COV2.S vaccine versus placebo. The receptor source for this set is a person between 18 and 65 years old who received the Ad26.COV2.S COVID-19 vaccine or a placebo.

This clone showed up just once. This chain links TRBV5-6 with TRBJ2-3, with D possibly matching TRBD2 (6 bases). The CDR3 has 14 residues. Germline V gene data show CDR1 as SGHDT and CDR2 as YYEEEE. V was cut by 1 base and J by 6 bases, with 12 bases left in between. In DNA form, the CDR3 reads TGTGCCAGCAGCTTGTGGGGCGGGATGGATACGCAGTATTTT. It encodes CASSLWGGMDTQYF.

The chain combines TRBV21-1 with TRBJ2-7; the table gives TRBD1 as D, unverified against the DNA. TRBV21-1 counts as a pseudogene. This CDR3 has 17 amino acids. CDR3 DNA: TGTGCTAGCAGCAAAGAGACACGGGACAGGGAAGATTACGAGCAGTACTTC. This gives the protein CASSKETRDREDYEQYF.

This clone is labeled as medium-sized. The CDR3 nucleotides read TGTGCCACCAAGACCCGCGATTCACCCCTCCACTTT. Translated, it gives CATKTRDSPLHF. The gene calls are TRBV27 and TRBJ1-6; D ambiguous. Germline CDR1 reads MNHEY; CDR2 reads SMNVEV (reference sequence). CDR3 length equals 12 residues. The V gene lost 10 bases and the J gene lost 8 bases, with 12 bases spanning the gap.

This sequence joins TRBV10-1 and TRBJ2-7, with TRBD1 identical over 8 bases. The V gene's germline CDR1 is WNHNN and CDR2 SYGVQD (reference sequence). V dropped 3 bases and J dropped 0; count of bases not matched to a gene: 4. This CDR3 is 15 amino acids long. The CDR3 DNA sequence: TGCGCCAGCAGTGAACCAGGGGGCAACTCCTACGAGCAGTACGTC. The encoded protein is CASSEPGGNSYEQYV.

CDR3 loop: CAWSVGTAGNTIYF. In nucleotides, the CDR3 is TGTGCCTGGAGTGTCGGGACAGCTGGAAACACCATATATTTT. The chain combines TRBV30 with TRBJ1-3; 7 bases fit TRBD1. J lost 2 bases, V lost 0 bases, and 1 base had no gene match. CDR1 is GTSNPN and CDR2 is SVGIG in the germline V gene (reference sequence). The CDR3 has 14 amino acids.

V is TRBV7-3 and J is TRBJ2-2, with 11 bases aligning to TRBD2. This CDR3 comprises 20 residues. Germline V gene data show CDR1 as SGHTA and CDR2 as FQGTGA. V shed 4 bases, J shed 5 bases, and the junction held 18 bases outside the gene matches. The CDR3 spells CASSSQPRSLAGGVTGELFF. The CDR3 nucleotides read TGTGCCAGCAGCTCCCAACCCCGGTCTCTAGCGGGAGGCGTTACCGGGGAGCTGTTTTTT.

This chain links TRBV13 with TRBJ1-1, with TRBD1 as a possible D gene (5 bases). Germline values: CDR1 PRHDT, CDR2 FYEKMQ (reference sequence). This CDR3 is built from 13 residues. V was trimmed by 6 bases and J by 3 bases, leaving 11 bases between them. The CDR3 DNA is TGTGCCAGCAGTTGGGGAGGGGACACTGAAGCTTTCTTT. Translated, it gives CASSWGGDTEAFF.

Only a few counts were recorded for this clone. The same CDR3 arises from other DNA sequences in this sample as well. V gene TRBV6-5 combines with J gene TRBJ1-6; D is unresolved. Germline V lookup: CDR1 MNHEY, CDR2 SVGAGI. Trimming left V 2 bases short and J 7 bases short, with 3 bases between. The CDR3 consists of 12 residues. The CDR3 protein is CASSYRNSPLHF. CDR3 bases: TGTGCCAGCAGTTACCGAAATTCACCCCTCCACTTT.

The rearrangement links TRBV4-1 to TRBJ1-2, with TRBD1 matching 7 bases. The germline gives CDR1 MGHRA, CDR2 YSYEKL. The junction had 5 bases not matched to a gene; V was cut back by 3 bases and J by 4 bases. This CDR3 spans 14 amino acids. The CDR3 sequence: CASSHPGQSYGYTF. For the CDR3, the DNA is TGCGCCAGCAGCCATCCGGGACAGAGCTATGGCTACACCTTC.

The CDR3 DNA reads TGTGCCAGTAGTATAGCGGGACAGAACCAAGAGACCCAGTACTTC. This gives the protein CASSIAGQNQETQYF. The gene calls are TRBV19 and TRBJ2-5, with 7 bases identical to TRBD1. The CDR3 sequence is 15 residues long. Germline V gene lookup returns CDR1 LNHDA and CDR2 SQIVND (reference sequence). V was clipped by 1 base and J by 0 bases; unmatched bases: 2.

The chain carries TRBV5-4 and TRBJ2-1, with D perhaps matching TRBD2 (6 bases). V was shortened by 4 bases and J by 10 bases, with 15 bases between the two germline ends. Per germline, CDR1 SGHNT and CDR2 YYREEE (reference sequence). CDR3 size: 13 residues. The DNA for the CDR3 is TGTGCCAGCAGCCCCCGGGACTTAGGGGAGCAGTTCTTC. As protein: CASSPRDLGEQFF.

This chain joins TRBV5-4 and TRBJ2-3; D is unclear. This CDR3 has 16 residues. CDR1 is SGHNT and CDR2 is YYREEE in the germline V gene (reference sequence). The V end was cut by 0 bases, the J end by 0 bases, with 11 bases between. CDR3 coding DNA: TGTGCCAGCAGCTTGGGCAGGATGACTAGCACAGATACGCAGTATTTT. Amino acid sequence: CASSLGRMTSTDTQYF.

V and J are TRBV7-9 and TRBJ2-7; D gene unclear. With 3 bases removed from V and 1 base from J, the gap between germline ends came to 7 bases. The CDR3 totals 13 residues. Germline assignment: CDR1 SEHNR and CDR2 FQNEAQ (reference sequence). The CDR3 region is CASSFHGSYEQYF. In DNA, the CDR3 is TGTGCCAGCAGCTTCCACGGATCCTACGAGCAGTACTTC.